These 23 T cell receptor beta chains came from one sample sequenced in a study of T cell responses to AZD1222 COVID-19 vaccine. Assay used: immunoSEQ multiplex PCR; TCRdb lists only in-frame clones, some missing. The repertoire holds 70,000 to 95,000 clones, 80% seen once, with less than 25% in the top ten. The sequenced sample was peripheral blood, obtained on day 0 of AZD1222 vaccination. These receptors all come from an adult in good health.

The chain has TRBV21-1 and TRBJ2-7; the D call TRBD1 from the table was never checked on the DNA. TRBV21-1 is described as a pseudogene. The CDR3 loop spans 18 amino acids. The CDR3: CASSKRAPRTGEIYEQYF. In nucleotides, the CDR3 is TGTGCCAGCAGCAAAAGGGCCCCCAGGACAGGCGAAATCTACGAGCAGTACTTC.

The chain joins TRBV19 to TRBJ2-7; D remains unclear. The CDR3 loop spans 14 amino acids. Germline V lookup: CDR1 LNHDA, CDR2 SQIVND (reference sequence). Trimming stripped 5 bases from V and 5 bases from J, with 16 bases between. CDR3 in amino acids: CASSPRPHGDEQYF. CDR3 bases: TGTGCCAGTAGTCCCCGGCCGCACGGCGACGAGCAGTACTTC.

This clone has only one observation. The J gene is TRBJ2-2, the V gene TRBV7-6, with 9 bases fitting TRBD2. The CDR3 length is 19 residues. The ends lost 3 bases at V and 4 bases at J; junction bases unmatched: 15. CDR1 and CDR2 from the germline V gene are SGHVS and FNYEAQ. CDR3: CASSFNPLSGSRTTGELFF. CDR3 DNA sequence: TGTGCCAGCAGCTTTAATCCACTTAGCGGGAGTAGGACCACCGGGGAGCTGTTTTTT.

This chain links TRBV5-6 with TRBJ1-5; D gene ambiguous. Germline CDR1 reads SGHDT; CDR2 reads YYEEEE. The CDR3 extends over 13 amino acids. Deletions cut 1 base from V and 8 bases from J, with 10 bases between. CDR3 DNA sequence: TGTGCCAGCAGCTTGCAGACTCGGGAGCCCCAGCATTTT. This codes for CASSLQTREPQHF.

The chain carries TRBV27 and TRBJ2-1; 11 nucleotides align to TRBD2. This CDR3 contains 17 residues. Losses at the gene ends were 6 bases for V and 4 bases for J; bases not matched to a gene: 11. CDR1 and CDR2 from the germline V gene are MNHEY and SMNVEV (reference sequence). The CDR3 loop reads CASSLLASGGIYNEQFF. Here the CDR3 DNA reads TGTGCCAGCAGCTTACTTGCTAGCGGGGGGATATACAATGAGCAGTTCTTC.

The chain employs TRBV2 and TRBJ1-1; 7 nucleotides line up with TRBD1. The V and J ends lost 8 bases and 6 bases, in that order; junction bases with no gene match: 9. There are 13 residues in the CDR3. Germline V lookup: CDR1 SNHLY, CDR2 FYNNEI. The CDR3 coding sequence is TGTGCCAGCCGTTTACAGGGGTTGGCTGAAGCTTTCTTT. Translation gives CASRLQGLAEAFF. Variable domain in full (rest from reference TRBV2 and TRBJ1-1): EPEVTQTPSHQVTQMGQEVILRCVPISNHLYFYWYRQILGQKVEFLVSFYNNEISEKSEIFDDQFSVERPDGSNFTLKIRSTKLEDSAMYFCASRLQGLAEAFFGQGTRLTVV.

The chain carries TRBV7-8 and TRBJ2-5; 8 bases fit TRBD2. CDR1 and CDR2 from the germline V gene are SGHVS and FQNEAQ. This CDR3 contains 15 residues. The J segment lost 5 bases and the V segment lost 3 bases, leaving 8 bases of the junction unmatched. DNA of the CDR3: TGTGCCAGCAGCTTGAGCGGGGGCCTCCTGGAGACCCAGTACTTC. It yields the protein CASSLSGGLLETQYF.

This clone came up a few times. The J gene is TRBJ1-1, the V gene TRBV6-5; no reliable D call. The CDR3 runs to 14 residues. Trimming pared 7 bases from V and 0 bases from J, leaving 12 bases between. CDR1 and CDR2 (germline): MNHEY, SVGAGI. The CDR3 here is CASKGYTVNTEAFF. For the CDR3, the DNA is TGTGCCAGCAAGGGTTATACAGTGAACACTGAAGCTTTCTTT.

The V call is TRBV18, the J call TRBJ2-7; weak D call: TRBD2 (5 bases). Per germline, CDR1 KGHSH and CDR2 LQKENI. V gave up 3 bases and J gave up 5 bases, with 11 bases separating them. CDR3 size: 13 residues. DNA for the CDR3: TGTGCCAGCTCACCCCTAGTCGGGGACGAGCAGTACTTC. It codes for CASSPLVGDEQYF.

The gene calls are TRBV20-1 and TRBJ2-7; 7 nucleotides line up with TRBD2. In germline, CDR1 is DFQATT, CDR2 SNEGSKA (reference sequence). The CDR3 covers 15 residues. Losses at the gene ends were 3 bases for V and 1 base for J; bases not matched to a gene: 9. The CDR3: CSASKGGSGSYEQYF. CDR3 in DNA: TGCAGTGCTAGTAAGGGCGGGAGCGGGTCCTACGAGCAGTACTTC.

The chain employs TRBV6-5 and TRBJ1-6, with D perhaps matching TRBD1 (5 bases). CDR1 and CDR2 from the germline V gene are MNHEY and SVGAGI. The CDR3 covers 12 residues. V was pared by 2 bases and J by 9 bases, with 5 bases between. CDR3 sequence: CASSYGGSPLHF. The CDR3 DNA reads as TGTGCCAGCAGTTACGGGGGTTCACCCCTCCACTTT.

The DNA of the CDR3 is TGTGCCAGCAGCCTGACAGGGAGCAATCAGCCCCAGCATTTT. It is translated as CASSLTGSNQPQHF. The chain employs TRBV2 and TRBJ1-5; 7 positions agree with TRBD1. CDR1 is SNHLY, CDR2 FYNNEI, per germline. With V trimmed by 6 bases and J by 1 base, 3 bases remained unmatched. The CDR3 sequence is 14 residues long.

This sequence joins TRBV5-6 and TRBJ2-5; D is tentatively TRBD1 or TRBD2 (6 bases each). The ends were cut back, 10 bases at V and 5 bases at J, with 21 bases in the middle. This CDR3 has 14 amino acids. The germline CDR1 and CDR2 sequences are SGHDT and YYEEEE. The CDR3 protein is CASSRGDPRETQYF. In DNA, the CDR3 is TGTGCCTCGAGTAGGGGGGATCCTAGGGAGACCCAGTACTTC.

The chain joins TRBV5-1 to TRBJ1-6, with 10 bases lining up with TRBD1. CDR3 size: 16 residues. Germline CDR1 is SGHRS and CDR2 is YFSETQ. J gave up 6 bases and V 4 bases, and 7 bases lay outside the gene matches. The CDR3 protein is CASSDRDRGANSPLHF. Here the CDR3 DNA reads TGCGCCAGCAGCGACCGGGACAGGGGTGCTAATTCACCCCTCCACTTT.

The V and J genes are TRBV30 and TRBJ2-3; 10 bases line up with TRBD1. V was pared by 1 base and J by 2 bases, with 3 bases of the junction left unmatched. CDR3 length: 15 residues. CDR1 and CDR2 from the germline V gene are GTSNPN and SVGIG (reference sequence). The DNA of the CDR3 is TGTGCCTGGAGTGCCGGGACAGGGGACACAGATACGCAGTATTTT. It translates to CAWSAGTGDTDTQYF.

The rearrangement links TRBV19 to TRBJ2-7, with D uncertain. V shed 3 bases and J shed 0 bases, with 12 bases lying between them. The CDR3 runs to 15 residues. CDR1 is LNHDA and CDR2 is SQIVND in the germline V gene (reference sequence). CDR3 DNA: TGTGCCAGTAGTATCTCTCTGCAGCTCTCCTACGAGCAGTACTTC. Its protein product is CASSISLQLSYEQYF.

V usage is TRBV5-1 and J usage is TRBJ2-7; the D call may be TRBD1 or TRBD2 (6 bases each). The CDR3 covers 16 residues. CDR1 SGHRS and CDR2 YFSETQ come from the germline V gene. V was clipped by 3 bases and J by 5 bases, with 21 bases between them. CDR3 sequence (DNA): TGCGCCAGCAGCTCTGGGACGGGGGCTAGGATCCACGAGCAGTACTTC. This encodes CASSSGTGARIHEQYF.

The V gene is TRBV19, the J gene TRBJ1-1; 7 nucleotides match TRBD1. J was trimmed by 3 bases and V by 7 bases; bases with no gene match: 14. Germline-derived CDR1 and CDR2 are LNHDA and SQIVND (reference sequence). The CDR3 has 16 residues. The CDR3, as DNA: TGTGCCAGTACCTCCTGGCGCAGGGGGAGGGACACTGAAGCTTTCTTT. It translates to CASTSWRRGRDTEAFF.

This chain uses TRBV15 with TRBJ1-4, with D perhaps TRBD1 (5 bases). The CDR3 is made up of 15 amino acids. V was cut by 5 bases and J by 8 bases, with 18 bases left in between. CDR1 and CDR2 (germline): LNHNV, YYDKDF (reference sequence). The DNA for the CDR3 is TGTGCCACCAGCGGGGGGGGGTGGCCTGAAGAAAAACTGTTTTTT. Its translation is CATSGGGWPEEKLFF. The full variable domain, with the rest looked up from reference TRBV15 and TRBJ1-4, is DAMVIQNPRYQVTQFGKPVTLSCSQTLNHNVMYWYQQKSSQAPKLLFHYYDKDFNNEADTPDNFQSRRPNTSFCFLDIRSPGLGDTAMYLCATSGGGWPEEKLFFGSGTQLSVL.

The gene calls are TRBV12-3 or TRBV12-4 and TRBJ1-2, with D uncertain. The V end lost 2 bases, the J end lost 4 bases, and 2 bases lay between the germline ends. This CDR3 is built from 11 residues. CDR3 amino acids: CASSLFYGYTF. The CDR3 DNA sequence: TGTGCCAGCAGTTTATTCTATGGCTACACCTTC.

This sequence joins TRBV28 and TRBJ1-1; D perhaps matches TRBD1 (5 bases). Germline lookup yields CDR1 MDHEN and CDR2 SYDVKM. V lost 5 bases and J lost 4, with 14 bases in between. This CDR3 has 14 residues. Written as DNA, the CDR3 is TGTGCCAGCAGTCTAGCTGGGGGGGTCACTGAAGCTTTCTTT. Its translation is CASSLAGGVTEAFF.

The V call is TRBV6-5, the J call TRBJ2-7; 9 nucleotides align to TRBD1. Per germline, CDR1 MNHEY and CDR2 SVGAGI. Unmatched junction bases numbered 9, after V lost 6 bases and J lost 3 bases. CDR3 length: 15 amino acids. CDR3 residues: CASRTPGQGYYEQYF. Here the CDR3 DNA reads TGTGCCAGCAGAACTCCGGGACAGGGTTACTACGAGCAGTACTTC.

There are a few counts of this clone. The genes are TRBV2 and TRBJ1-1; no reliable D call. The CDR3 consists of 14 residues. Trimming took off 2 bases at V and 3 bases at J, with 10 bases between the two ends. Looked up from germline, CDR1 is SNHLY and CDR2 is FYNNEI. The CDR3 nucleotides are TGTGCCAGCAGTGAATGGGTGGAATACACTGAAGCTTTCTTT. Its protein is CASSEWVEYTEAFF.